This entry concerns a single T cell receptor beta chain. Antigen: not known. This entry belongs to a study of identical twins. The CDR3 loop spans 15 amino acids. Germline V gives CDR1 KGHSH, CDR2 LQKENI. J was trimmed by 2 bases and V by 5 bases; bases with no gene match: 5. TCRdb recomputed calls from the 5' RACE reads with MiXCR, one row per CDR3 protein. This table has some 460,000 distinct CDR3 sequences, 12% to 15% appearing once. Points from the study as a whole: In cord blood, abundant beta clonotypes had fewer insertions; memory showed no trend.

The sample also formed part of further work on yellow fever vaccine responses in identical twins. That work contributes: Twins' vaccine T cell responses reportedly seemed partly convergent and partly personalized.

The J gene is TRBJ2-3, the V gene TRBV18; 9 positions agree with TRBD2. The sample taken for sequencing was CD4+ T cells sorted from blood. The receptor was isolated from a woman aged 18-29 years in good health. DNA of the CDR3: TGTGCCAGCTCAGAGCGGGAGGCCTACACAGATACGCAGTATTTT. This sequence encodes CASSEREAYTDTQYF.